Listed below are T cell receptor beta chains from one sample, sequenced in a study of blood T cell repertoires in COVID-19. The protocol was immunoSEQ multiplex PCR, while the TCRdb copy is restricted to in-frame clones and leaves out a portion. Of roughly 240,000 clones in the sample, around 88% were seen once. Sequencing used PBMCs or T cells enriched from blood (not recorded which). The receptors stem from a woman in her 50s who had recovered from COVID-19. The CDR3 runs from the conserved cysteine through the conserved F or W. Each record gives: clone size, J gene, D gene, V gene, CDR3 protein, CDR3 DNA. The D gene is left open where the match is weak. A clone size is listed for some rows: how often the clone was seen (once, few, many), or a class if it is expanded.

clone_size: NA; j_call: TRBJ2-3; d_call: NA; v_call: TRBV13; cdr3_aa: CASSSVDRAAHTDTQYF; cdr3_nt: TGTGCCAGCAGCAGCGTGGATCGAGCGGCCCACACAGATACGCAGTATTTT
clone_size: NA; j_call: TRBJ2-1; d_call: TRBD1; v_call: TRBV6-5; cdr3_aa: CASSRQGGYNEQFF; cdr3_nt: TGTGCCAGCAGTCGACAGGGCGGGTACAATGAGCAGTTCTTC
clone_size: once; j_call: TRBJ2-7; d_call: TRBD1; v_call: TRBV4-1; cdr3_aa: CASSQRDRAMNEQYF; cdr3_nt: TGCGCCAGCAGCCAACGGGACAGGGCGATGAACGAGCAGTACTTC
clone_size: NA; j_call: TRBJ1-2; d_call: TRBD1; v_call: TRBV2; cdr3_aa: CASSRQTGGAMDRPF; cdr3_nt: TGTGCCAGCAGTCGACAAACAGGGGGCGCGATGGACCGCCCCTTC
clone_size: once; j_call: TRBJ2-3; d_call: NA; v_call: TRBV7-8; cdr3_aa: CASSPSRRLVGTDTQYF; cdr3_nt: TGTGCCAGCAGCCCGTCTCGGAGACTAGTCGGCACAGATACGCAGTATTTT
clone_size: NA; j_call: TRBJ1-2; d_call: NA; v_call: TRBV5-1; cdr3_aa: CASSFQGTLGGYTF; cdr3_nt: TGCGCCAGCAGCTTCCAGGGGACCCTTGGGGGCTACACCTTC
clone_size: NA; j_call: TRBJ2-7; d_call: NA; v_call: TRBV12-2; cdr3_aa: CASRLLAEYYEQYF; cdr3_nt: TGTGCAAGTCGCTTACTAGCGGAATACTACGAGCAGTACTTC
clone_size: NA; j_call: TRBJ1-1; d_call: NA; v_call: TRBV29-1; cdr3_aa: CSVVGAHPEAFF; cdr3_nt: TGCAGCGTTGTGGGGGCGCATCCTGAAGCTTTCTTT
clone_size: NA; j_call: TRBJ2-1; d_call: TRBD1; v_call: TRBV24-1; cdr3_aa: CATSDSGQGSYNEQFF; cdr3_nt: TGTGCCACCAGTGATTCGGGACAGGGCTCCTACAATGAGCAGTTCTTC
clone_size: NA; j_call: TRBJ1-5; d_call: TRBD1; v_call: TRBV9; cdr3_aa: CASSVGTGKVEPQHF; cdr3_nt: TGTGCCAGCAGCGTCGGGACAGGGAAAGTGGAGCCCCAGCATTTT
clone_size: NA; j_call: TRBJ2-3; d_call: NA; v_call: TRBV6-5; cdr3_aa: CASLYSANTDTQYF; cdr3_nt: TGTGCCAGCCTCTATAGCGCTAACACAGATACGCAGTATTTT
clone_size: NA; j_call: TRBJ1-1; d_call: NA; v_call: TRBV6-2/TRBV6-3; cdr3_aa: CASSYSPSRRTEAFF; cdr3_nt: TGTGCCAGCAGTTACTCTCCCTCGAGGCGCACTGAAGCTTTCTTT
clone_size: NA; j_call: TRBJ2-3; d_call: TRBD2; v_call: TRBV28; cdr3_aa: CASSSAGLAGGRDTQYF; cdr3_nt: TGTGCCAGCAGTTCCGCCGGACTAGCGGGGGGTCGGGATACGCAGTATTTT
clone_size: few; j_call: TRBJ1-3; d_call: TRBD1; v_call: TRBV15; cdr3_aa: CATSRDLRDRAGNTIYF; cdr3_nt: TGTGCCACCAGCAGAGATCTACGGGACAGGGCTGGAAACACCATATATTTT
clone_size: NA; j_call: TRBJ2-7; d_call: NA; v_call: TRBV11-2; cdr3_aa: CASSPPGQIFSYEQYF; cdr3_nt: TGTGCCAGCAGCCCCCCCGGACAGATCTTTTCCTACGAGCAGTACTTC
clone_size: few; j_call: TRBJ2-1; d_call: NA; v_call: TRBV2; cdr3_aa: CASSNFREGEQFF; cdr3_nt: TGTGCCAGCAGTAACTTTAGAGAGGGTGAGCAGTTCTTC
clone_size: NA; j_call: TRBJ2-7; d_call: NA; v_call: TRBV5-6; cdr3_aa: CASSRGRLYSYEQYF; cdr3_nt: TGTGCCAGCAGCCGTGGTCGCCTCTATTCCTACGAGCAGTACTTC